The rows below give T cell receptor beta chains drawn from one sample of a study of CD8+ T cells in alopecia areata. Clones were read by immunoSEQ multiplex PCR, and TCRdb kept only the in-frame ones, dropping some. The sample includes over 95,000 clones, 50% to 65% of them seen just once. The specimen was CD4+ T cells sorted from blood, collected at week 24, from a patient treated with tofacitinib. The receptors come from a human donor with alopecia areata. The CDR3 runs from the conserved cysteine through the conserved F or W.

V,CDR3
TRBV7-9,CASSSPGSGNQPQHF
TRBV4-3,CASSHLASGGARNHYEQYF
TRBV10-3,CAAALGGNTEAFF
TRBV7-9,CASSPPGQGTDTQYF
TRBV6-9,CASSYGPTGFRQGTYNEQFF
TRBV29-1,CSTGQGGDTQYF
TRBV25-1,CASQGGGNQPQHF
TRBV7-9,CASSGLFRELGETQYF
TRBV18,CASSEGQGRRQYF
TRBV2,CASRALGGGDQPQHF
TRBV30,CAWRAWRASSYNEQFF
TRBV5-1,CASSPWDTRHLMNTEAFF
TRBV2,CASSGDQETQYF
TRBV5-1,CASSPPEGSTNEKLFF
TRBV29-1,CSVEEQERSGELFF
TRBV11-1,CASSFKGAYEQYF
TRBV29-1,CSVELSGANVLTF
TRBV7-2,CASGDIGGFSGNTIYF
TRBV4-2,CASSQVSGQSYGYTF
TRBV7-2,CASSPRTGPSGNTIYF
TRBV7-9,CASSFVEGNTIYF
TRBV6-5,CASSLGQGRGNIQYF
TRBV10-3,CAISADNYGYTF
TRBV5-1,CASSLEQGMDTEAFF
TRBV4-3,CASSSFSGGEQYF
TRBV19,CASSSSGSRETQYF
TRBV6-4,CASKDRVTDTQYF
TRBV27,CASSPSVHSNQPQHF
TRBV19,CASSAKQGYTQYF
TRBV19,CASIPPSGGVNEQFF
TRBV6-1,CASIFRDTEAFF
TRBV28,CASSLGQVVQFF
TRBV2,CASSEGRSATNEKLFF
TRBV15,CATSRDRVGFPGANVLTF
TRBV6-1,CASRQGDIGDTEAFF
TRBV6-6,CASSDGSVGSDEQFF
TRBV5-4,CASSLGGASYNEQFF
TRBV30,CATSGGAYEQYF
TRBV9,CASSVGLAGITDTQYF
TRBV4-3,CASSQGQGWTGELFF
TRBV30,CAWSEGGPAFF
TRBV6-1,CASSEMADTGELFF
TRBV6-5,CASSKQLTTTDTQYF
TRBV29-1,CSVDRGTNYGYTF
TRBV7-2,CASSRLTGASNEQFF
TRBV7-9,CASSIGENTEAFF